This is a list of T cell receptor beta chains from one sample in a study of PD-1 blockade in classical Hodgkin lymphoma. Produced via immunoSEQ multiplex PCR; TCRdb's table is partial and in-frame only. This sample has approximately 84,000 clones, with approximately 91% found just once. The sequenced sample was peripheral blood mononuclear cells (PBMCs), obtained at baseline. The receptor set was obtained from a human donor with classical Hodgkin lymphoma. CDR3s include the opening cysteine and the closing phenylalanine or tryptophan. D genes are given only for firm matches. Size is omitted from some rows. Given values are once, few, many or a class for expanded clones.

size	D	V	J	DNA	CDR3
.	.	TRBV7-2	TRBJ2-1	TGTGCCAGCAGCCCGGGACTGGCTAACAATGAGCAGTTCTTC	CASSPGLANNEQFF
many	.	TRBV25-1	TRBJ2-7	TGTGCCAGCAGTAGTCGGGCAGACTCCTACGAGCAGTACTTC	CASSSRADSYEQYF
few	.	TRBV7-9	TRBJ1-3	TGTGCCAGCAGCTCGGGAACTTTCTCTGGAAACACCATATATTTT	CASSSGTFSGNTIYF
.	TRBD1	TRBV6-6	TRBJ1-2	TGTGCCAGCAGTTACGGACAGGCCCGCTCTAACTATGGCTACACCTTC	CASSYGQARSNYGYTF
.	.	TRBV4-2	TRBJ2-3	TGTGCCAGCAGCCAAGAGGGCGGCAAGGCAGATACGCAGTATTTT	CASSQEGGKADTQYF
.	TRBD2	TRBV9	TRBJ2-3	TGTGCCAGCAGCGAGGGGACTAGCCCCAACACAGATACGCAGTATTTT	CASSEGTSPNTDTQYF
.	.	TRBV2	TRBJ1-5	TGTGCCAGCAGTTTATATATGTTATCCCCCAATCAGCCCCAGCATTTT	CASSLYMLSPNQPQHF
.	TRBD1	TRBV7-6	TRBJ1-2	TGTGCCAGCAGCCCGGGGACAGGGAGGAGTGGCTACACCTTC	CASSPGTGRSGYTF
.	.	TRBV12-5	TRBJ1-5	TGTGCTAGTGGGAATCTGCGGGGGCCTAGCAATCAGCCCCAGCATTTT	CASGNLRGPSNQPQHF
once	TRBD1	TRBV5-8	TRBJ2-1	TGTGCCAGCGCCCCCGGGACAGTTTACAATGAGCAGTTCTTC	CASAPGTVYNEQFF
.	TRBD2	TRBV14	TRBJ2-1	TGTGCCAGCAGCCCACTAGCGGGAGGATGTTTCTTC	CASSPLAGGCFF
.	TRBD2	TRBV29-1	TRBJ2-1	TGCAGCACCCACGGAGGCGGGAGGGCCACCGGTGAGCAGTTCTTC	CSTHGGGRATGEQFF
.	TRBD1	TRBV5-5	TRBJ1-5	TGTGCCAGCAGCCCCGGGACAGGGGGCAAGGCCCAGCATTTT	CASSPGTGGKAQHF
once	.	TRBV5-6	TRBJ1-1	TGTGCCAGCAGCCTCTTGAGCGGAGCCTCGGGCACTGAAGCTTTCTTT	CASSLLSGASGTEAFF
.	.	TRBV4-2	TRBJ1-2	TGTGCCAGCAGCCAAGACCATGAGGGCTACACCTTC	CASSQDHEGYTF
.	.	TRBV11-3	TRBJ2-7	TGTGCCAGCAGCTTAGTTATCCCCTACGAGCAGTACTTC	CASSLVIPYEQYF
.	.	TRBV19	TRBJ2-1	TGTGCCAGTAGTATTAGGGCGGGATCCTACAATGAGCAGTTCTTC	CASSIRAGSYNEQFF
.	.	TRBV27	TRBJ1-1	TGTGCCAGCAGTTTAGCAACGAACACTGAAGCTTTCTTT	CASSLATNTEAFF
many	TRBD2	TRBV5-6	TRBJ2-7	TGTGCCAGCAGCTTCTCACTAGCGGGAGGCTCCTACGAGCAGTACTTC	CASSFSLAGGSYEQYF
.	.	TRBV25-1	TRBJ2-1	TGTGCCAGCAGTAAGGGGGCGGGAGCCGGGGGTGAGCAGTTCTTC	CASSKGAGAGGEQFF
.	.	TRBV6-5	TRBJ2-4	TGTGCCAGCAGTTACGGGGCGTTCAAAAACATTCAGTACTTC	CASSYGAFKNIQYF
.	.	TRBV9	TRBJ2-2	TGTGCCAGCAGCGTAGACAGGTACACCGGGGAGCTGTTTTTT	CASSVDRYTGELFF